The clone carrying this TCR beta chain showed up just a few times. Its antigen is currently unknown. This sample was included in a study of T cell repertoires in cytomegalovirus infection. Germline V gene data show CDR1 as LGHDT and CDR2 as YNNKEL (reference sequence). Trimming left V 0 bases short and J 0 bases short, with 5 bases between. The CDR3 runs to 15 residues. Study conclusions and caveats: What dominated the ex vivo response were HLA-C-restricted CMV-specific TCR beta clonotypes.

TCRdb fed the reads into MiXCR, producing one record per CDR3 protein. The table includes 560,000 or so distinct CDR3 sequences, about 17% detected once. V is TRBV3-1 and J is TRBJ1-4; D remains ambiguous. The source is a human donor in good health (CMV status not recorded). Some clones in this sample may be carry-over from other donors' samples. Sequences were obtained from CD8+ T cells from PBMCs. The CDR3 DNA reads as TGTGCCAGCAGCCAAGAGGCAGCAACTAATGAAAAACTGTTTTTT. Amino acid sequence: CASSQEAATNEKLFF. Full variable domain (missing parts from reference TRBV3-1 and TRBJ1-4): DTAVSQTPKYLVTQMGNDKSIKCEQNLGHDTMYWYKQDSKKFLKIMFSYNNKELIINETVPNRFSPKSPDKAHLNLHINSLELGDSAVYFCASSQEAATNEKLFFGSGTQLSVL.